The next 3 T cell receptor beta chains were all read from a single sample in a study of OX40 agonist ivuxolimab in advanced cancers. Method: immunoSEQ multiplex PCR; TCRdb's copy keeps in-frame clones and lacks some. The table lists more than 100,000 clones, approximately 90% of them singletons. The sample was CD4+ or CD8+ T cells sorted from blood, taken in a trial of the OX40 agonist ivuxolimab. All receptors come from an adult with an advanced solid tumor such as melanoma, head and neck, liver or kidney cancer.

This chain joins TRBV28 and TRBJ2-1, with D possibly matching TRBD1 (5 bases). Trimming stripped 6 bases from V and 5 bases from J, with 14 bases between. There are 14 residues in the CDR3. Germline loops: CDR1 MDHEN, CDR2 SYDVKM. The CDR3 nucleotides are TGTGCCAGCAGGGCACAGAGACAGAACAATGAGCAGTTCTTC. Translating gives CASRAQRQNNEQFF.

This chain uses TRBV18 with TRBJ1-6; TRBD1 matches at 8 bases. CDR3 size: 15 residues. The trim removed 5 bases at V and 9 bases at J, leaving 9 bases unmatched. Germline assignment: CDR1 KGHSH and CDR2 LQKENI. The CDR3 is CASSTWTGSGSPLHF. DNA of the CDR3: TGTGCCAGCTCAACCTGGACAGGGTCGGGTTCACCCCTCCACTTT.

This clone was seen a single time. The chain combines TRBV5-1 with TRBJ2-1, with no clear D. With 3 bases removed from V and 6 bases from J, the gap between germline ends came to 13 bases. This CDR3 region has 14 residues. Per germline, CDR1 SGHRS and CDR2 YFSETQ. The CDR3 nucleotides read TGCGCCAGCAGCTCCCGGGCCCAAGGCAATGAGCAGTTCTTC. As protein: CASSSRAQGNEQFF.